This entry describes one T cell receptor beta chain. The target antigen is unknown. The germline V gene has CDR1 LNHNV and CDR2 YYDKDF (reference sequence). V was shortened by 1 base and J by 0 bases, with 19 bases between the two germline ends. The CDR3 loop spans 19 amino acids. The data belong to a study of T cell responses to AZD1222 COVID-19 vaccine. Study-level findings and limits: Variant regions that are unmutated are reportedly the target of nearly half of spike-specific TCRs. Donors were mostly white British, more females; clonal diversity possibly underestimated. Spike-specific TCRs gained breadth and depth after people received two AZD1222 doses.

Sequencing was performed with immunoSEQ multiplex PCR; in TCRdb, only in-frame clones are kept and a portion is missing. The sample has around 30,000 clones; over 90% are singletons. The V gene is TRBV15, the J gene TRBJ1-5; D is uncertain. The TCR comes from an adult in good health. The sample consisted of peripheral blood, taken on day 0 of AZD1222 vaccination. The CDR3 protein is CATSRVRISADDSNQPQHF. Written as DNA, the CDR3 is TGTGCCACCAGCAGAGTACGGATTTCAGCAGATGATAGCAATCAGCCCCAGCATTTT.